Presented here are 2 T cell receptor beta chains from one specimen sequenced in a study of T-cell memory formation after mild COVID-19 (dated by TCRdb to the early 2020s). The protocol used for the library was 5' RACE. The reads were generated on an Illumina NovaSeq 6000. TCRdb redid the processing of the public reads, applying fastp at Q25 and MiXCR, and retained in-frame beta chains. Here each entry gathers all rows of one CDR3 protein and keeps the most common genes and DNA. For this sample the table gives under 350,000 distinct CDR3 sequences, of which roughly 15% were detected only once. The ten largest clones take up approximately 23% of the sample. Sequenced: PBMCs or a T cell subset sorted from them (not recorded which). The source is a man younger than 30 who had mild COVID-19 (a few samples of this study predate the infection). The sample titles of this study are shuffled in the database, so cell type and time point are left out; the donor was told from shared clones.

V gene TRBV12-3 or TRBV12-4 combines with J gene TRBJ2-5; D gene ambiguous. The CDR3 runs 12 residues. V dropped 4 bases and J dropped 5 bases, with 8 bases sitting between them. CDR3 region: CASSWATETQYF. CDR3 sequence (DNA): TGTGCCAGCAGTTGGGCAACCGAGACCCAGTACTTC.

This clonotype has more than one count but fewer than ten. The chain links TRBV12-3 or TRBV12-4 to TRBJ2-3; D unresolved. This CDR3 is built from 15 residues. Trimming removed 4 bases at V and 0 bases at J, with 11 bases between. The CDR3 loop is CASSSLTLSTDTQYF. In DNA, the CDR3 is TGTGCCAGCAGTTCTCTGACACTTAGCACAGATACGCAGTATTTT.